This T cell receptor beta chain was sequenced during a study of CD8 T cells in Susac syndrome (dated by TCRdb to the late 2010s). At the level of the whole study: The study used repertoire sequencing to test whether antigen drove CD8+ T cell activation and differentiation in Susac syndrome. The clonality of the CD8+ T cell repertoire was compared across 12 healthy donors, 14 Susac syndrome patients and around 16 multiple sclerosis patients. The study at large found these results: The number of individuals in the TCR sequencing and HLA analysis was recognized as being relatively small.

RNA was extracted with the RNeasy kit and 0.5 to 1 ug was reverse transcribed using random hexamers. The immunoSEQ multiplex PCR assay, which covers 54 Vbeta and 13 Jbeta segments, was used to amplify TCR beta CDR3 regions. PCR amplification bias was corrected by using a synthetic template baseline for primer optimization and computational correction. Regarding the original processing steps: Reads were annotated to V, D and J genes according to IMGT and were analyzed with immunoSEQ Analyzer, with only productive sequences retained. To calculate clonality, Shannon entropy was normalized by log2 of the number of productive unique sequences and then subtracted from one. For each patient and control, public and private clones were evaluated among the 100 most prevalent clones. Susac-specific clones were defined as absent from healthy and MS cohorts, over a thousand published viral clones and other ImmuneACCESS disease sequences. TCRdb handled the public reads itself, with Q25 trimming in fastp and clone calling in MiXCR, and kept productive beta chains. Here each entry gathers all rows of one CDR3 protein and keeps the most common genes and DNA. The V and J calls and clone size come from TCRdb's table, not from the authors' own analysis. The sample contains some 120,000 distinct CDR3 sequences, around 92% of them found a single time. Clones ranked in the top ten supply approximately 0.12% of the sample.

Inclusive of the bounding cysteine and phenylalanine, the CDR3 is 12 residues long. The read is trimmed to its CDR3 DNA, 36 bases read in frame from base 1. V loses 3 bases of germline sequence and J loses 11 bases, and the interval between the two ends is 11 bases. As encoded in the germline V gene, CDR1 is SGHTA while CDR2 is FQGNSA. High-throughput TCR beta sequencing profiled peripheral blood CD8+ and CD4+ T cells from healthy donors, Susac syndrome patients and multiple sclerosis patients. Healthy donors were age- and sex-matched controls. Bulk CD8+ and CD4+ T cells were purified by magnetic negative isolation, whereas CD8+ TEMRA cells were enriched by FACS. Blood was collected in EDTA tubes and processed within 24 hours, with PBMCs isolated through density gradient centrifugation. PBMCs destined for TCR sequencing were cryopreserved in liquid nitrogen and later thawed in a 37 °C water bath. The sorted or isolated CD4+, CD8+ and CD8+ TEMRA cells reached a purity of at least 90%.

On this clonotype: It lacks a known antigen. It has no much larger one-base neighbor in the sample; base qualities were not kept.

This TCR was sampled from a human donor in good health. Material: CD8+ T cells from PBMCs. The chain is made from TRBV7-2 and TRBJ1-3, with no confident D gene call. The DNA sequence is as follows: TGTGCCAGCAGCTTTACGGCGAGATCCATATATTTT. It translates as CASSFTARSIYF.